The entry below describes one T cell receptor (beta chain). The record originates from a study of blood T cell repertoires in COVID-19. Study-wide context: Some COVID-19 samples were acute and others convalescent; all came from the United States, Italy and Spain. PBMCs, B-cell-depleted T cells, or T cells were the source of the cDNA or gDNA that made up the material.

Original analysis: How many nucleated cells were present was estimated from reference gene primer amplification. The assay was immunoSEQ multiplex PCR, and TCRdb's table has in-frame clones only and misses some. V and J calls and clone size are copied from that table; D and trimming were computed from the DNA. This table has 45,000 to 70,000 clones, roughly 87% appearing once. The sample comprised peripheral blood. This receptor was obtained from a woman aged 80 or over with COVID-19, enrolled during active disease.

For the CDR3, the DNA is TGTGCCAGCAGCCAACCCGGTAGAGCCTACGAGCAGTACTTC. This translates into CASSQPGRAYEQYF. The rearrangement links TRBV6-5 to TRBJ2-7; D unclear. This CDR3 has 14 amino acids. The V end lost 6 bases, the J end lost 2 bases, and 14 bases lay between the germline ends. Looked up from germline, CDR1 is MNHEY and CDR2 is SVGAGI.